The rows below give T cell receptor beta chains drawn from one sample of a study of blood T cell repertoires in COVID-19. TCRdb keeps only in-frame clones here, not all; method: immunoSEQ multiplex PCR. The sample consists of 310,000 or so clones, roughly 86% of them appearing once. The sequenced sample consisted of peripheral blood. Receptors were obtained from a woman between 45 and 65 years old with acute or convalescent COVID-19. Both conserved end residues are part of each CDR3. The order of the fields is J gene, V gene, D gene, clone size, CDR3 DNA, CDR3 protein. The D gene is left open where the match is weak. Size values are once, few and many counts, or a class for expanded clones, and some rows have none.

J: TRBJ2-7
V: TRBV28
D: TRBD2
size: NA
DNA: TGTGCCAGCAAAGGACAATATAGCGGGGCACCTTACGAGCAGTACTTC
CDR3: CASKGQYSGAPYEQYF

J: TRBJ2-5
V: TRBV9
D: TRBD2
size: NA
DNA: TGTGCCAGCAAACGGACTAGTCTGCAAGAGACCCAGTACTTC
CDR3: CASKRTSLQETQYF

J: TRBJ2-7
V: TRBV6-5
D: NA
size: once
DNA: TGTGCCAGCAGTTCCGAACCGGGACAAGCCTCCGAGCAGTACTTC
CDR3: CASSSEPGQASEQYF

J: TRBJ2-1
V: TRBV7-2
D: NA
size: NA
DNA: TGTGCCAGCAGCTTAGATCCGGAGGCGTACAATGAGCAGTTCTTC
CDR3: CASSLDPEAYNEQFF

J: TRBJ1-1
V: TRBV5-5
D: NA
size: NA
DNA: TGTGCCACCGCGTCCGCGTCCGTCACTGAAGCTTTCTTT
CDR3: CATASASVTEAFF

J: TRBJ2-7
V: TRBV6-5
D: TRBD1
size: NA
DNA: TGTGCCAGCAGACGGACCGGGACAGGTAACAACGAGCAGTACTTC
CDR3: CASRRTGTGNNEQYF

J: TRBJ1-4
V: TRBV28
D: TRBD1
size: NA
DNA: TGTGCCAGCGGGGTACGGACAGGGGTCGGAAAACTGTTTTTT
CDR3: CASGVRTGVGKLFF

J: TRBJ2-7
V: TRBV5-5
D: TRBD1
size: once
DNA: TGTGCCAGCAGTTCCGGGACAGGAGTCGAGCAGTACTTC
CDR3: CASSSGTGVEQYF

J: TRBJ2-5
V: TRBV5-1
D: TRBD2
size: NA
DNA: TGCGCCAGCAGCGTCGGGACTAGCGGGGGGAAGGTAGAGACCCAGTACTTC
CDR3: CASSVGTSGGKVETQYF

J: TRBJ1-2
V: TRBV28
D: TRBD1
size: NA
DNA: TGTGCCAGCAGTACCCAAGAGACAGGGCCCTATGGCTACACCTTC
CDR3: CASSTQETGPYGYTF

J: TRBJ2-1
V: TRBV5-1
D: TRBD1
size: NA
DNA: TGCGCCAGCAGCCGGGAAGACAGGGGTTACGGGAATGAGCAGTTCTTC
CDR3: CASSREDRGYGNEQFF

J: TRBJ2-3
V: TRBV24-1
D: NA
size: NA
DNA: TGTGCCACCAGTGATCCTGGAGCAGGGCGGGATACGCAGTATTTT
CDR3: CATSDPGAGRDTQYF

J: TRBJ2-3
V: TRBV21-1
D: NA
size: NA
DNA: TGTGCCAGCAGTCTACTAGCGGGAGTTCCCACAGATACGCAGTATTTT
CDR3: CASSLLAGVPTDTQYF

J: TRBJ2-1
V: TRBV20-1
D: TRBD2
size: NA
DNA: TGCAGTGCTAGTGGGACGACTAGCGGGAGGGCAGTATCCTACAATGAGCAGTTCTTC
CDR3: CSASGTTSGRAVSYNEQFF

J: TRBJ2-1
V: TRBV4-1
D: TRBD2
size: NA
DNA: TGCGCCAGCAGCCAGACTAGCGGGCTGCACCCCACTTACAATGAGCAGTTCTTC
CDR3: CASSQTSGLHPTYNEQFF

J: TRBJ1-2
V: TRBV28
D: NA
size: few
DNA: TGTGCCAGCAGTTTATCAGGGTATGGCTACACCTTC
CDR3: CASSLSGYGYTF

J: TRBJ1-2
V: TRBV5-1
D: TRBD1
size: NA
DNA: TGCGCCAGCAGCTTGGCGGGACAGGGGAGCGGCTACACCTTC
CDR3: CASSLAGQGSGYTF

J: TRBJ2-2
V: TRBV19
D: NA
size: once
DNA: TGTGCCAGTATGGGCAAGGGGCCAATAAACACCGGGGAGCTGTTTTTT
CDR3: CASMGKGPINTGELFF

J: TRBJ2-7
V: TRBV6-5
D: TRBD1
size: once
DNA: TGTGCCAGCAATAAACGGGACAGGGGTGTTGAGCAGTACTTC
CDR3: CASNKRDRGVEQYF

J: TRBJ2-1
V: TRBV5-1
D: TRBD2
size: NA
DNA: TGCGCCAGCAGCAGACTAGCGGGAGATCCCTACAATGAGCAGTTCTTC
CDR3: CASSRLAGDPYNEQFF

J: TRBJ2-7
V: TRBV7-9
D: NA
size: NA
DNA: TGTGCCAGCAGCTTACAGGGCACCCCCTACGAGCAGTACTTC
CDR3: CASSLQGTPYEQYF

J: TRBJ1-1
V: TRBV5-1
D: NA
size: NA
DNA: TGCGCCAGCAGCTTGATGGGGGAGGGGACTGAAGCTTTCTTT
CDR3: CASSLMGEGTEAFF

J: TRBJ1-5
V: TRBV19
D: NA
size: NA
DNA: TGTGCCAGTAGCCGGTGGCGGGGGGATAGCAATCAGCCCCAGCATTTT
CDR3: CASSRWRGDSNQPQHF